One and the same sample provided the 25 T cell receptor beta chains below, sequenced in a study of Ad26.COV2.S vaccination and SARS-CoV-2 variants. Some clones are missing from TCRdb's copy, which holds only in-frame ones; the method was immunoSEQ multiplex PCR. The table has 300,000 to 400,000 clones, approximately 90% seen once. The sample in question was peripheral blood, obtained after recovery from COVID-19. These receptors came from a human donor who had recovered from COVID-19.

The rearrangement joins TRBV4-3 to TRBJ2-1; D call uncertain. V lost 1 base, J lost 3 bases, and 13 bases lay in between. The CDR3 spans 16 residues. Germline assignment: CDR1 LGHNA and CDR2 YSLEER. Here the CDR3 reads CASSQVALDLYNEQFF. The CDR3 coding sequence is TGCGCCAGCAGCCAAGTAGCACTCGATCTCTACAATGAGCAGTTCTTC.

The chain combines TRBV2 with TRBJ1-2, with 7 bases identical to TRBD1. Germline V CDR1 and CDR2: SNHLY, FYNNEI. There are 12 residues in the CDR3. The junction had 6 bases not matched to a gene; V was cut back by 7 bases and J by 7 bases. CDR3 region: CASIGGGRGYTF. The CDR3 nucleotides are TGTGCCAGCATAGGGGGCGGCCGTGGCTACACCTTC. Full variable domain (remainder filled in from reference TRBV2 and TRBJ1-2): EPEVTQTPSHQVTQMGQEVILRCVPISNHLYFYWYRQILGQKVEFLVSFYNNEISEKSEIFDDQFSVERPDGSNFTLKIRSTKLEDSAMYFCASIGGGRGYTFGSGTRLTVV.

The chain links TRBV11-3 to TRBJ1-2; 8 nucleotides align to TRBD1. V lost 5 bases to trimming and J lost 0 bases; unmatched junction nucleotides: 8. The CDR3 loop spans 16 amino acids. Germline V CDR1 and CDR2: SGHNT, YENEEA. This CDR3 is CASSPNRGWANYGYTF. In nucleotides, the CDR3 is TGTGCCAGCAGCCCTAACAGGGGGTGGGCTAACTATGGCTACACCTTC.

The V call is TRBV4-1, the J call TRBJ1-1; D remains ambiguous. The germline V gene has CDR1 MGHRA and CDR2 YSYEKL. There are 15 residues in the CDR3. Trimming took off 1 base at V and 1 base at J, with 10 bases between the two ends. The CDR3 spells CASSQVWGRNTEAFF. CDR3 nucleotides: TGCGCCAGCAGCCAAGTTTGGGGAAGGAACACTGAAGCTTTCTTT.

The chain employs TRBV19 and TRBJ2-5; TRBD2 agrees at 9 bases. Germline V gives CDR1 LNHDA, CDR2 SQIVND (reference sequence). CDR3 length: 15 amino acids. After removal of 3 bases from V and 4 bases from J, the junction contained 6 bases not matched to a gene. In nucleotides, the CDR3 is TGTGCCAGTAGTATGGCGGGGGGGGCTGGAGAGACCCAGTACTTC. Translated, it gives CASSMAGGAGETQYF.

The CDR3 bases are TGTGCCAGTAGTCCCCGGACAGGGGGCACAGATACGCAGTATTTT. It translates to CASSPRTGGTDTQYF. This rearrangement joins TRBV19 to TRBJ2-3, with 9 bases identical to TRBD1. This CDR3 has 15 residues. The germline V gene encodes CDR1 LNHDA and CDR2 SQIVND (reference sequence). The V and J ends lost 5 bases and 1 base, in that order; junction bases with no gene match: 4.

The V call is TRBV19, the J call TRBJ1-2; D remains unclear. The CDR3 runs 16 residues. V was pared by 0 bases and J by 2 bases, with 13 bases between. Germline lookup yields CDR1 LNHDA and CDR2 SQIVND (reference sequence). This CDR3 reads CASSIDQPTANYGYTF. CDR3 DNA sequence: TGTGCCAGTAGTATAGATCAGCCGACTGCCAACTATGGCTACACCTTC.

V gene TRBV9 combines with J gene TRBJ2-1, with TRBD2 matching 15 bases. V shed 4 bases and J 6 bases; nucleotides not matched to a gene: 2. Germline values: CDR1 SGDLS, CDR2 YYNGEE. This CDR3 has 15 amino acids. This CDR3 is CASSMGLAGGNEQFF. DNA for the CDR3: TGTGCCAGCAGCATGGGACTAGCGGGGGGCAATGAGCAGTTCTTC.

The chain joins TRBV7-2 to TRBJ2-7, with D possibly TRBD1 on 7 matching bases. V gave up 5 bases and J gave up 2 bases, with 19 bases separating them. Germline CDR1 SGHTA, CDR2 FQGNSA. The CDR3 sequence is 16 residues long. CDR3: CASSPRDSRGPYEQYF. The CDR3 bases are TGTGCCAGCAGCCCGCGGGACAGCCGCGGACCCTACGAGCAGTACTTC.

A single count supports this clone. The J gene is TRBJ2-1, the V gene TRBV3-1 (or the pseudogene TRBV3-2), with unresolved D. V lost 6 bases and J 2 bases, leaving 8 bases between the germline ends. Germline V lookup: CDR1 LGHDT, CDR2 YNNKEL (reference sequence). This CDR3 contains 13 residues. The CDR3: CASRASTYNEQFF. CDR3 coding DNA: TGTGCCAGCAGAGCCTCGACCTACAATGAGCAGTTCTTC.

The genes are TRBV27 and TRBJ1-5; D uncertain. CDR1 and CDR2 (germline): MNHEY, SMNVEV (reference sequence). The V end lost 1 base, the J end lost 3 bases, and 7 bases lay between the germline ends. The CDR3 extends over 14 amino acids. In DNA, the CDR3 is TGTGCCAGCAGTTTATGGGGAGCCAATCAGCCCCAGCATTTT. It is translated as CASSLWGANQPQHF.

This rearrangement joins TRBV19 to TRBJ1-1; tentatively, D is TRBD1 (6 bases). V gave up 5 bases and J gave up 8 bases, with 18 bases separating them. The CDR3 is 14 amino acids. Germline CDR1 LNHDA, CDR2 SQIVND (reference sequence). The CDR3 DNA reads as TGTGCCAGTAGTCCTGGGGGGGGGCTAAGGGAAGCTTTCTTT. Translated: CASSPGGGLREAFF.

This clone was seen a handful of times. This chain connects TRBV13 to TRBJ1-6; unclear D gene. The CDR3 length is 13 residues. CDR1 is PRHDT, CDR2 FYEKMQ, per germline (reference sequence). Trimming pared 7 bases from V and 7 bases from J, leaving 11 bases between. This chain's CDR3 is CASTRGRNSPLHF. The CDR3 region has the DNA TGTGCCAGCACTCGGGGTAGGAATTCACCCCTCCACTTT. The variable domain in full, completed from reference TRBV13 and TRBJ1-6, reads AAGVIQSPRHLIKEKRETATLKCYPIPRHDTVYWYQQGPGQDPQFLISFYEKMQSDKGSIPDRFSAQQFSDYHSELNMSSLELGDSALYFCASTRGRNSPLHFGNGTRLTVT.

This chain uses TRBV5-1 with TRBJ2-1; the D is unclear. CDR3 length: 14 residues. Trimming removed 0 bases from V and 3 bases from J, with 7 bases in between. The germline gives CDR1 SGHRS, CDR2 YFSETQ. The CDR3: CASSLEGIYNEQFF. DNA of the CDR3: TGCGCCAGCAGCTTGGAAGGTATCTACAATGAGCAGTTCTTC.

The chain is built from TRBV19 and TRBJ1-1; D is ambiguous. The CDR3 has 14 residues. Between the trimmed V and J ends, which lost 2 bases and 4 bases, there was a span of 11 bases. Germline-derived CDR1 and CDR2 are LNHDA and SQIVND (reference sequence). CDR3 DNA sequence: TGTGCCAGTAGTATACACGCCCGGGTCACTGAAGCTTTCTTT. As protein: CASSIHARVTEAFF.

This chain links TRBV5-6 with TRBJ1-2; D is possibly TRBD1 (5 bases). V lost 5 bases and J lost 2, with 13 bases in between. Germline CDR1 and CDR2: SGHDT and YYEEEE. CDR3 length: 14 residues. CDR3 nucleotides: TGTGCCAGCAGGGGGGAGGGGAAGAACTATGGCTACACCTTC. Translated, it gives CASRGEGKNYGYTF.

The chain combines TRBV5-1 with TRBJ2-1, with D unresolved. V lost 2 bases and J 2 bases, leaving 14 bases between the germline ends. CDR3 length: 16 amino acids. CDR1 is SGHRS and CDR2 is YFSETQ in the germline V gene. CDR3 loop: CASSFGMEGPYNEQFF. The CDR3 DNA reads TGCGCCAGCAGCTTTGGTATGGAAGGACCCTACAATGAGCAGTTCTTC.

This clone was found once. The V gene is TRBV2, the J gene TRBJ2-5; D remains ambiguous. Deletions cut 8 bases from V and 0 bases from J, with 10 bases between. The CDR3 extends over 13 amino acids. Per germline, CDR1 SNHLY and CDR2 FYNNEI. CDR3 bases: TGTGCCAGCTTCAAAAGGGACCAAGAGACCCAGTACTTC. Translation: CASFKRDQETQYF.

This rearrangement joins TRBV7-2 to TRBJ2-5; TRBD1 agrees at 7 bases. V dropped 5 bases and J dropped 5; count of bases not matched to a gene: 17. The germline V gene encodes CDR1 SGHTA and CDR2 FQGNSA. This CDR3 is built from 17 residues. The CDR3 coding sequence is TGTGCCAGCAGCCTGCGGACAGGTCGATATTCTCGGGAGACCCAGTACTTC. Its translation is CASSLRTGRYSRETQYF.

The chain is built from TRBV12-3 or TRBV12-4 and TRBJ1-1, with D uncertain. This CDR3 spans 13 amino acids. The V gene lost 7 bases and the J gene lost 5 bases, with 14 bases spanning the gap. CDR3 in amino acids: CASTPRAGTEAFF. The CDR3 bases are TGTGCCAGCACCCCGAGGGCAGGTACTGAAGCTTTCTTT.

The chain links TRBV7-8 to TRBJ1-5; 11 nucleotides match TRBD1. The CDR3 has 16 amino acids. J gave up 1 base and V 5 bases, and 4 bases lay outside the gene matches. In germline, CDR1 is SGHVS, CDR2 FQNEAQ. DNA of the CDR3: TGTGCCAGCAGCCACGGACAGGGGGCGAGCAATCAGCCCCAGCATTTT. It encodes CASSHGQGASNQPQHF.

The J gene is TRBJ1-2, the V gene TRBV9; 7 nucleotides line up with TRBD1. The ends lost 0 bases at V and 8 bases at J; junction bases unmatched: 4. Germline V lookup: CDR1 SGDLS, CDR2 YYNGEE. CDR3 length: 13 residues. The CDR3 coding sequence is TGTGCCAGCAGCGTAGAGGGGGCGAACGGCTACACCTTC. This translates into CASSVEGANGYTF.

A remark on this clone: The junction departs from germline at one end; a sequencing error may be responsible. The chain couples TRBV7-7 to TRBJ2-1; tentative D call: TRBD1 (5 bases). CDR3 length: 13 amino acids. CDR1 and CDR2 from the germline V gene are SSHAT and FNYEAQ (reference sequence). DNA for the CDR3: TGTGCTAGCAGCCTCAGGGAAGGCGGTGAGCAGTTCTTC. Translating it yields CASSLREGGEQFF.

The chain combines TRBV4-2 with TRBJ1-5; D gene unclear. This CDR3 spans 14 amino acids. CDR1 is LGHNA and CDR2 is YNFKEQ in the germline V gene. Trimming took 0 bases from V and 10 from J, leaving 13 bases between them. The CDR3 nucleotides read TGTGCCAGCAGCCAAGATTGGTTGATCAGCCCCCAGCATTTT. It is translated as CASSQDWLISPQHF.

The chain has TRBV10-3 and TRBJ1-3, with no clear D. Germline V gene lookup returns CDR1 ENHRY and CDR2 SYGVKD. V dropped 7 bases and J dropped 0 bases, with 10 bases sitting between them. The CDR3 length is 14 residues. CDR3 coding DNA: TGTGCCATCAATCCACAGAGCTCTGGAAACACCATATATTTT. As protein: CAINPQSSGNTIYF.